This TCR beta chain was sequenced during a study of blood T cell repertoires in COVID-19. About the research overall: COVID-19 samples from acute and convalescent phases originated in the United States, Italy and Spain.

Germline V gene sequence: CDR1 SGHRS, CDR2 YFSETQ. V was cut by 4 bases and J by 3 bases, with 8 bases left in between. The CDR3 spans 13 residues. Data came from immunoSEQ multiplex PCR; TCRdb stores just in-frame clones and leaves some out. There are roughly 220,000 clones in the sample; 70% to 85% occur only once, and about 15% lies in the top ten. The receptor was derived from a man aged 40-50 years who had recovered from COVID-19. What was sequenced was PBMCs or T cells enriched from blood (not recorded which). V is TRBV5-1 and J is TRBJ2-1, with TRBD2 as a possible D gene (6 bases). The CDR3, as DNA: TGCGCCAGCAGCCCGACTAGCTACAATGAGCAGTTCTTC. This sequence encodes CASSPTSYNEQFF.